The sequence of this T cell receptor beta chain was determined in a study of T cell repertoires in ileal Crohn's disease. Some clones are missing from TCRdb's copy, which holds only in-frame ones; the method was immunoSEQ multiplex PCR. The sample holds approximately 3,600 clones, approximately 67% seen once. Study conclusions and caveats: Mucosal expansions were suggested to be mainly CD8 T cells.

The CDR3 has 14 amino acids. The V end lost 7 bases, the J end lost 2 bases, and 14 bases lay between the germline ends. Germline V CDR1 and CDR2: LNHDA, SQIVND (reference sequence). Notes on this clone: Its antigen is unidentified.

The source material was ileal tissue. The source is an adult with Crohn's disease. The gene calls are TRBV19 and TRBJ1-2; no clear D. Here the CDR3 reads CASTRRDSNYGYTF. The CDR3, as DNA: TGTGCCAGTACCCGACGGGATTCAAACTATGGCTACACCTTC.